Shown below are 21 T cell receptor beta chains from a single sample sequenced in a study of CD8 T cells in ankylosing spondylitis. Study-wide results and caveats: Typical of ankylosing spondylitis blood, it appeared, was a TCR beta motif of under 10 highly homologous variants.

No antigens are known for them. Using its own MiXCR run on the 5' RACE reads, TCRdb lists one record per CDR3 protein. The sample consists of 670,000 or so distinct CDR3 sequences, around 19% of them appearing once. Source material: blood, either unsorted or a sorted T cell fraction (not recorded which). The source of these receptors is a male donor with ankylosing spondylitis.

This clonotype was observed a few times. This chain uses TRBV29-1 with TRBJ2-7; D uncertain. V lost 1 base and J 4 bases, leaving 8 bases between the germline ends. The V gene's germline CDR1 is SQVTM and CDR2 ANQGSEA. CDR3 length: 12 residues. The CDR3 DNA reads TGCAGCGTTGAAGGAGACAAATACGAGCAGTACTTC. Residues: CSVEGDKYEQYF.

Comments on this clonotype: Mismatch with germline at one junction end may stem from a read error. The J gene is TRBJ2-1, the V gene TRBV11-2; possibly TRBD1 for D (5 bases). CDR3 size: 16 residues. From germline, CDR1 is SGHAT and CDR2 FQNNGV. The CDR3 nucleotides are TGTTCCAGCAGCTTAGATATGGAGACAGCGATCAATGAGCAGTTCTTC. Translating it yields CSSSLDMETAINEQFF.

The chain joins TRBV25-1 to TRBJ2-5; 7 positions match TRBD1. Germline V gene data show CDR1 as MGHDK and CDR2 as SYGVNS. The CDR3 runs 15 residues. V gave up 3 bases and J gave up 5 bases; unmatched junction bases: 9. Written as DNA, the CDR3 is TGTGCCAGCAGTGACAGACAGGGATCGAGGGAGACCCAGTACTTC. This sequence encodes CASSDRQGSRETQYF. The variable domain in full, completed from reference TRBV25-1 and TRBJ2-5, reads EADIYQTPRYLVIGTGKKITLECSQTMGHDKMYWYQQDPGMELHLIHYSYGVNSTEKGDLSSESTVSRIRTEHFPLTLESARPSHTSQYLCASSDRQGSRETQYFGPGTRLLVL.

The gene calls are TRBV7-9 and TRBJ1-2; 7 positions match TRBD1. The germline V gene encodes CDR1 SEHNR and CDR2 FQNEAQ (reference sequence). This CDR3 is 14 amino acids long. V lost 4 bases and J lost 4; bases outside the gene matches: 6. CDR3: CASSYGDRIYGYTF. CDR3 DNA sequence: TGTGCCAGCAGCTATGGGGACAGAATCTATGGCTACACCTTC.

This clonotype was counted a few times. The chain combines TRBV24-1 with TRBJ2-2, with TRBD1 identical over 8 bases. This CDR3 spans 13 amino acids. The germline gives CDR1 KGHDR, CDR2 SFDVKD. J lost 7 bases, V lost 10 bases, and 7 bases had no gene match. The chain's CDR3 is CATETGAGGELFF. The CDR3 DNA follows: TGTGCCACTGAGACAGGGGCAGGCGGGGAGCTGTTTTTT.

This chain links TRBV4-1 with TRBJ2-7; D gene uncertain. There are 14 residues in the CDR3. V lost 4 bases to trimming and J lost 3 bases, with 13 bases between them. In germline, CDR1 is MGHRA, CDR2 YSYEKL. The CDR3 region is CASSPINGDYEQYF. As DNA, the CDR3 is TGCGCCAGCAGCCCCATCAATGGAGACTACGAGCAGTACTTC.

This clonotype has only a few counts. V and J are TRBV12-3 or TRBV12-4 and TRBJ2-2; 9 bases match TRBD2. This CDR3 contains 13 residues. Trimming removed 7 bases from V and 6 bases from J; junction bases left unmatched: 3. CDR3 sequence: CASNSGSAGELFF. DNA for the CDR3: TGTGCCAGCAATAGCGGGAGCGCCGGGGAGCTGTTTTTT.

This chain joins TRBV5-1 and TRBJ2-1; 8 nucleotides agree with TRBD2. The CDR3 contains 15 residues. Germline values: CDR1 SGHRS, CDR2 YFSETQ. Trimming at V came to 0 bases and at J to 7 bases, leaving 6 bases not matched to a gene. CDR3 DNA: TGCGCCAGCAGCTTGGCGACAGCGGGGGCTAATGAGCAGTTCTTC. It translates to CASSLATAGANEQFF. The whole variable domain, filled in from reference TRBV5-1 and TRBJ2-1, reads KAGVTQTPRYLIKTRGQQVTLSCSPISGHRSVSWYQQTPGQGLQFLFEYFSETQRNKGNFPGRFSGRQFSNSRSEMNVSTLELGDSALYLCASSLATAGANEQFFGPGTRLTVL.

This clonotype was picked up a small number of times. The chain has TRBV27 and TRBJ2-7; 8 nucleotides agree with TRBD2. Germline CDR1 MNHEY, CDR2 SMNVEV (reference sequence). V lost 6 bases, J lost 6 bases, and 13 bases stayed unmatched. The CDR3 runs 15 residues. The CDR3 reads CASSSSGREEAEQYF. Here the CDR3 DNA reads TGTGCCAGCAGCTCGTCCGGGCGGGAGGAAGCCGAGCAGTACTTC.

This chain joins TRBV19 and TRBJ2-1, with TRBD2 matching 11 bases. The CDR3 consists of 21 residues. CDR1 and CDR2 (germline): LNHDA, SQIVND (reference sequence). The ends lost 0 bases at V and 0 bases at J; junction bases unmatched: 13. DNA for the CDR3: TGTGCCAGTAGTATAGATCGATCGGGACTAGCGGTGCTTAGCTCCTACAATGAGCAGTTCTTC. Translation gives CASSIDRSGLAVLSSYNEQFF.

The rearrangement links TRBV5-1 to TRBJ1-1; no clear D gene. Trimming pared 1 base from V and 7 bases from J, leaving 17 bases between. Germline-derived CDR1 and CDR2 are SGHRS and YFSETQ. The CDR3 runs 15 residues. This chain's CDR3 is CASSLSGLSANEAFF. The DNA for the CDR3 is TGCGCCAGCAGCTTGTCGGGCCTGAGCGCGAATGAAGCTTTCTTT.

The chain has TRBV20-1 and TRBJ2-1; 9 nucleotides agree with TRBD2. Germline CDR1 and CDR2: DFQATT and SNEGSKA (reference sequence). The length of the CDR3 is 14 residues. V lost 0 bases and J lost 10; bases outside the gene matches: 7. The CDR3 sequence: CSARDPRLAEEQFF. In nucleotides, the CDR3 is TGCAGTGCTAGAGATCCGAGACTAGCGGAAGAGCAGTTCTTC.

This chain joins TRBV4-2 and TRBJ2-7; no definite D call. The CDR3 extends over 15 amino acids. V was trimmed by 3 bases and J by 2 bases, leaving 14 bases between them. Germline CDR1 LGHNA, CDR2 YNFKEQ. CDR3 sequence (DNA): TGTGCCAGCAGCCAGAGGACGGTTTCGACCTACGAGCAGTACTTC. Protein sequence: CASSQRTVSTYEQYF.

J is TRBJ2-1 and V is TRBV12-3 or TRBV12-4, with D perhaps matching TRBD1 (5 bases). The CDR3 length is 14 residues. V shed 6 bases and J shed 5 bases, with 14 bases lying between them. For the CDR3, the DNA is TGTGCCAGCAGCCCCTATGGGGCCCACAATGAGCAGTTCTTC. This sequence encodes CASSPYGAHNEQFF.

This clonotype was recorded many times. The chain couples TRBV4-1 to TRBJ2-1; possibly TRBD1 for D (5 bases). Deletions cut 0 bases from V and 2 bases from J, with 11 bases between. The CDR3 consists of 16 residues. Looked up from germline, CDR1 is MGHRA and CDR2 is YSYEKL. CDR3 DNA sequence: TGCGCCAGCAGCCAAGATTTGACAGATACCTACAATGAGCAGTTCTTC. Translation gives CASSQDLTDTYNEQFF.

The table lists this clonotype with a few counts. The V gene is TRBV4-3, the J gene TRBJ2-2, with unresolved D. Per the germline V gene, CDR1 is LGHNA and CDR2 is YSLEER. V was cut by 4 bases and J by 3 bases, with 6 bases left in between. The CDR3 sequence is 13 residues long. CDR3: CASSPVYTGELFF. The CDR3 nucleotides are TGCGCCAGCAGCCCCGTATACACCGGGGAGCTGTTTTTT.

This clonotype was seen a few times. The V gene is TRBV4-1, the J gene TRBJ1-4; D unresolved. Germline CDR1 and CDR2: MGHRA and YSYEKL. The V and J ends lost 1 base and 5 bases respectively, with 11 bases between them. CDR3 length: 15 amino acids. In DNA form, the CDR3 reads TGCGCCAGCAGCCAAGGGTCCCCTACCAATGAAAAACTGTTTTTT. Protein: CASSQGSPTNEKLFF.

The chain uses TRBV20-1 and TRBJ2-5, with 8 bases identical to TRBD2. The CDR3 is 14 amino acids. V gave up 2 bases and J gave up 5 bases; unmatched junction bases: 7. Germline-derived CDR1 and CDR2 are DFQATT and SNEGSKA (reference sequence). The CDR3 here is CSARPAGGRETQYF. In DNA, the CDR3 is TGCAGTGCTAGACCGGCGGGGGGTCGCGAGACCCAGTACTTC.

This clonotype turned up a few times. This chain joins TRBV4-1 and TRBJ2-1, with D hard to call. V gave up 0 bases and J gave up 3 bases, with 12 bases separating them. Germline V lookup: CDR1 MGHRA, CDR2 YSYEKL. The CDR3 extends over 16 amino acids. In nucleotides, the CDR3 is TGCGCCAGCAGCCAAGAAGTGGGTGAGATCTACAATGAGCAGTTCTTC. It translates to CASSQEVGEIYNEQFF.

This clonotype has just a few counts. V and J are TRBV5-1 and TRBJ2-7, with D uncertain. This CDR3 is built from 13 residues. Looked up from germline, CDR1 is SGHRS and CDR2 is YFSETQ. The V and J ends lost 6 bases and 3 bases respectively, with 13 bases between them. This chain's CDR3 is CASKGTAHYEQYF. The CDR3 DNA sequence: TGCGCCAGCAAAGGCACGGCCCACTACGAGCAGTACTTC.

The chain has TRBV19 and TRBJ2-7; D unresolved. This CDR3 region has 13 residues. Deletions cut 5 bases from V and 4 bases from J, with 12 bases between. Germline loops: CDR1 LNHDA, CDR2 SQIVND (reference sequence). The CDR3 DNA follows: TGTGCCAGTAGTGCCGTGTTGGGTTACGAGCAGTACTTC. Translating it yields CASSAVLGYEQYF.